A few counts support the clone carrying this T cell receptor (beta chain). The patients chosen for sequencing had shown expansion of CD8+CD57+ cells (detected by flow cytometry). This specimen belongs to a study of CD8+CD57+ T cells in acquired aplastic anemia. V was pared by 9 bases and J by 6 bases, with 8 bases between. Looked up from germline, CDR1 is KGHDR and CDR2 is SFDVKD. The CDR3 loop spans 11 amino acids. Profiling of TCR beta VDJ combinations and CDR3 sequences used genomic DNA as template. MiXCR, run by TCRdb on the reads, gives a single entry per CDR3 protein. Of some 170,000 distinct CDR3 sequences listed, around 50% were seen once; the top ten hold 0.85% to 1.3%.

The gene calls are TRBV24-1 and TRBJ2-1; either TRBD1 or TRBD2 may supply D (5 bases each). The sequencing input was sorted CD4+, CD8+, or CD8+CD57+ T cells (not recorded which) from PBMCs. The source is a human donor with aplastic anemia. CDR3 residues: CATRGVNEQFF. The CDR3 region has the DNA TGTGCCACCCGAGGGGTCAATGAGCAGTTCTTC.